The entry below gives a single T cell receptor (beta chain) sequence along with its context. This sample stems from a study of CD8+CD57+ T cells in acquired aplastic anemia. The study profiled TCR beta VDJ and CDR3 using genomic DNA as template. TCRdb reprocessed the reads via MiXCR and lists one record per CDR3 protein. The sample has 190,000 or so distinct CDR3 sequences, approximately 60% seen once; the top ten hold about 29%. V dropped 5 bases and J dropped 2; count of bases not matched to a gene: 6. CDR1 and CDR2 (germline): MGHDK, SYGVNS. CDR3 length: 17 residues. The sample comprised sorted CD4+, CD8+, or CD8+CD57+ T cells (not recorded which) from PBMCs. The receptor's source is a human donor in good health. This sequence joins TRBV25-1 and TRBJ2-6, with 10 bases aligning to TRBD1. The CDR3 region has the DNA TGTGCCAGCAGTAAGACAGGGGGCGGTACTGGGGCCAACGTCCTGACTTTC. Translation: CASSKTGGGTGANVLTF. Looking up the rest from reference TRBV25-1 and TRBJ2-6 gives the full variable domain: EADIYQTPRYLVIGTGKKITLECSQTMGHDKMYWYQQDPGMELHLIHYSYGVNSTEKGDLSSESTVSRIRTEHFPLTLESARPSHTSQYLCASSKTGGGTGANVLTFGAGSRLTVL.